This entry lists 31 T cell receptor beta chains sequenced from one sample in a study of T cell responses to AZD1222 COVID-19 vaccine. Measured with immunoSEQ multiplex PCR; TCRdb has only the in-frame clones, and not every one. In the table there are around 130,000 clones, roughly 92% of which are singletons. Sample: peripheral blood, taken on day 0 of AZD1222 vaccination. These receptors originate from an adult in good health.

This rearrangement joins TRBV7-8 to TRBJ2-2; D remains unclear. Germline V gene lookup returns CDR1 SGHVS and CDR2 FQNEAQ. This CDR3 is built from 17 residues. The germline V and J ends were trimmed by 1 base and 0 bases, with 12 bases remaining between them. The CDR3 DNA follows: TGTGCCAGCAGCTTAGTGTCTCAGTTAGCGAACACCGGGGAGCTGTTTTTT. Residues: CASSLVSQLANTGELFF.

The chain recombines TRBV12-3 or TRBV12-4 with TRBJ2-2; possible D gene TRBD2, 5 bases. The CDR3 sequence is 13 residues long. The ends were cut back, 3 bases at V and 7 bases at J, with 9 bases in the middle. The chain's CDR3 is CASSFSGNGELFF. Here the CDR3 DNA reads TGTGCCAGCAGTTTCTCGGGGAACGGGGAGCTGTTTTTT.

This rearrangement joins TRBV9 to TRBJ2-1; 7 bases line up with TRBD2. Germline V gives CDR1 SGDLS, CDR2 YYNGEE. V was clipped by 3 bases and J by 4 bases; unmatched bases: 10. The CDR3 runs 16 residues. The CDR3 spells CASSASSGLLYNEQFF. The CDR3 DNA follows: TGTGCCAGCAGCGCCAGCTCGGGACTACTTTACAATGAGCAGTTCTTC.

The chain combines TRBV6-2 or TRBV6-3 with TRBJ1-1; D unclear. There are 15 residues in the CDR3. CDR1 is MNHEY, CDR2 SVGEGT, per germline. The V gene lost 2 bases and the J gene lost 1 base, with 11 bases spanning the gap. CDR3 loop: CASSYGWGGNTEAFF. CDR3 DNA sequence: TGTGCCAGCAGTTACGGTTGGGGAGGGAACACTGAAGCTTTCTTT.

This chain connects TRBV3-1 (or the pseudogene TRBV3-2) to TRBJ1-2; no reliable D call. The CDR3 spans 14 residues. From germline, CDR1 is LGHDT and CDR2 YNNKEL (reference sequence). V lost 7 bases, J lost 10 bases, and 22 bases lay in between. CDR3 DNA: TGTGCCAGCACCCTGTTTGTAACCTCCCAAAACTACACCTTC. Translating it yields CASTLFVTSQNYTF.

The chain has TRBV27 and TRBJ1-2, with D perhaps matching TRBD1 (5 bases). Germline CDR1 reads MNHEY; CDR2 reads SMNVEV (reference sequence). Trimming pared 2 bases from V and 8 bases from J, leaving 15 bases between. The CDR3 totals 14 residues. The CDR3 bases are TGTGCCAGCAGTTTAGTGGAAGGGGCGGGCGGCTACACCTTC. Its translation is CASSLVEGAGGYTF.

A note on this clone: At one end the junction does not follow the germline gene, possibly because of a read error. The J gene is TRBJ2-7, the V gene TRBV7-7, with D tentatively TRBD1 or TRBD2 (5 bases each). Germline CDR1 and CDR2: SSHAT and FNYEAQ (reference sequence). The CDR3 spans 15 residues. CDR3 amino acids: CASSLGTASSYEQYF. The CDR3 bases are TGTGCTAGCAGCCTAGGGACGGCTAGCTCCTACGAGCAGTACTTC.

This chain joins TRBV6-2 or TRBV6-3 and TRBJ1-2, with D maybe TRBD1 (5 bases). CDR1 is MNHEY, CDR2 SVGEGT, per germline. The CDR3 has 14 residues. V shed 5 bases and J shed 4 bases, with 14 bases lying between them. In DNA, the CDR3 is TGTGCCAGCAGTGACCCCGGGGGGTCCTATGGCTACACCTTC. Residues: CASSDPGGSYGYTF.

The V and J genes are TRBV18 and TRBJ1-2, with D possibly TRBD1 on 5 matching bases. V was cut by 5 bases and J by 8 bases, with 18 bases left in between. Germline CDR1 KGHSH, CDR2 LQKENI. The CDR3 has 14 amino acids. CDR3 in DNA: TGTGCCAGCTCATCTCGACAGACCGCGAGAGGCTACACCTTC. It is translated as CASSSRQTARGYTF.

The rearrangement joins TRBV28 to TRBJ2-7; D is ambiguous. V lost 6 bases and J 3 bases, leaving 12 bases between the germline ends. The CDR3 consists of 13 residues. Germline CDR1 and CDR2: MDHEN and SYDVKM. In nucleotides, the CDR3 is TGTGCCAGCAGCCCCCGCCCCGACTACGAGCAGTACTTC. Amino acid sequence: CASSPRPDYEQYF.

The CDR3 is CASSSPSGLVDEQYV. CDR3 bases: TGTGCCAGCAGTTCCCCCTCGGGGTTGGTCGACGAGCAGTACGTC. V and J are TRBV28 and TRBJ2-7; D possibly corresponds to TRBD2 (5 bases). V was shortened by 4 bases and J by 5 bases, with 18 bases between the two germline ends. This CDR3 region has 15 residues. Germline-derived CDR1 and CDR2 are MDHEN and SYDVKM.

The rearrangement joins TRBV7-9 to TRBJ1-2, with TRBD1 matching over 8 bases. The junction had 9 bases not matched to a gene; V was cut back by 5 bases and J by 7 bases. This CDR3 is built from 14 residues. Per germline, CDR1 SEHNR and CDR2 FQNEAQ (reference sequence). CDR3 protein: CASSPPGTGVGYTF. The DNA for the CDR3 is TGTGCCAGCAGCCCCCCTGGGACAGGTGTTGGCTACACCTTC.

The chain carries TRBV19 and TRBJ1-1; 8 bases are a match to TRBD1. CDR3 length: 11 residues. The germline CDR1 and CDR2 sequences are LNHDA and SQIVND (reference sequence). CDR3 loop: CGTGSNTEAFF. The CDR3 nucleotides read TGTGGGACAGGGTCGAACACTGAAGCTTTCTTT.

CDR3 residues: CASSQGGGSGYTF. The CDR3 bases are TGTGCCAGCAGCCAGGGCGGGGGCTCTGGCTACACCTTC. This rearrangement joins TRBV4-2 to TRBJ1-2, with D possibly being TRBD1 (6 bases). The CDR3 is made up of 13 amino acids. V was trimmed by 3 bases and J by 7 bases, leaving 12 bases between them. Germline V gives CDR1 LGHNA, CDR2 YNFKEQ.

The chain employs TRBV29-1 and TRBJ1-1; TRBD1 might be the D (5 bases). Germline-derived CDR1 and CDR2 are SQVTM and ANQGSEA. Trimming left V 7 bases short and J 6 bases short, with 21 bases between. This CDR3 is built from 14 residues. Written as DNA, the CDR3 is TGCAGCGCCTCGATTCGACGGGGGGGGGCTGAAGCTTTCTTT. Its protein is CSASIRRGGAEAFF.

The J gene is TRBJ1-2, the V gene TRBV6-5; TRBD1 is a possible D gene (5 bases). This CDR3 spans 15 amino acids. The V end lost 0 bases, the J end lost 4 bases, and 12 bases lay between the germline ends. Germline-derived CDR1 and CDR2 are MNHEY and SVGAGI. CDR3 sequence (DNA): TGTGCCAGCAGTTACTCGGCCGGGGGGGGCTATGGCTACACCTTC. It codes for CASSYSAGGGYGYTF.

V is TRBV6-4 and J is TRBJ1-1, with TRBD1 matching 7 bases. The CDR3 contains 15 residues. V gave up 3 bases and J gave up 0 bases; unmatched junction bases: 4. Looked up from germline, CDR1 is MRHNA and CDR2 is SNTAGT. CDR3 in DNA: TGTGCCAGCAGTGAGAACAGGGGCATGAACACTGAAGCTTTCTTT. It encodes CASSENRGMNTEAFF.

This chain uses TRBV6-6 with TRBJ1-5; 9 bases are shared with TRBD1. The CDR3 contains 15 residues. Germline loops: CDR1 MNHNY, CDR2 SVGAGI (reference sequence). Trimming took 6 bases from V and 3 from J; bases not matched to a gene: 6. The CDR3 DNA sequence: TGTGCCAGCAGCCCGGGACAGGGATACAATCAGCCCCAGCATTTT. Its translation is CASSPGQGYNQPQHF.

This rearrangement joins TRBV9 to TRBJ1-2; D is unresolved. V was pared by 0 bases and J by 4 bases, with 10 bases between. CDR3 length equals 14 residues. Germline V gene lookup returns CDR1 SGDLS and CDR2 YYNGEE. CDR3 nucleotide sequence: TGTGCCAGCAGCGTAGACGTGGAGCCCTATGGCTACACCTTC. Translated: CASSVDVEPYGYTF.

This clone was seen just once. The chain recombines TRBV6-5 with TRBJ1-1; the D gene is possibly TRBD1 (5 bases). CDR1 is MNHEY, CDR2 SVGAGI, per germline. The CDR3 totals 14 residues. Trimming pared 5 bases from V and 0 bases from J, leaving 10 bases between. The CDR3 sequence is CASSPGLLNTEAFF. In DNA form, the CDR3 reads TGTGCCAGCAGTCCGGGACTCTTGAACACTGAAGCTTTCTTT.

V and J are TRBV5-1 and TRBJ2-3; 7 bases map to TRBD2. The CDR3 sequence is 14 residues long. Germline assignment: CDR1 SGHRS and CDR2 YFSETQ. V shed 3 bases, J shed 2 bases, and the junction held 3 bases outside the gene matches. The CDR3 protein is CASSWGRVTDTQYF. Written as DNA, the CDR3 is TGCGCCAGCAGCTGGGGGAGGGTCACAGATACGCAGTATTTT.

The chain employs TRBV11-3 and TRBJ2-3; 11 positions match TRBD2. Germline V CDR1 and CDR2: SGHNT, YENEEA. This CDR3 is 16 amino acids long. The ends lost 4 bases at V and 0 bases at J; junction bases unmatched: 3. The CDR3 DNA follows: TGTGCCAGCAGCTGGACTAGCGGGCTTAGCACAGATACGCAGTATTTT. It encodes CASSWTSGLSTDTQYF.

CDR3 in DNA: TGTGCAAGTCGCTTAATGCCCCCTGGGCTAGCGGGGACCGGGGCCAACGTCCTGACTTTC. Residues: CASRLMPPGLAGTGANVLTF. The V gene is TRBV12-2, the J gene TRBJ2-6; the DNA was not used to check the table's D call, TRBD2. TRBV12-2 is marked as a pseudogene. The CDR3 has 20 amino acids.

This sequence joins TRBV21-1 and TRBJ2-3; the table gives TRBD2 as D, unverified against the DNA. TRBV21-1 is recorded as a pseudogene. The length of the CDR3 is 16 residues. CDR3 nucleotide sequence: TGTGCCAGCAGCGTTCCTAGCTTCCGGGGGGCAGATACGCAGTATTTT. This sequence encodes CASSVPSFRGADTQYF.

The V gene is TRBV10-3, the J gene TRBJ1-5; D call uncertain. This CDR3 has 13 amino acids. Germline V gene lookup returns CDR1 ENHRY and CDR2 SYGVKD. V was cut by 1 base and J by 7 bases, with 8 bases left in between. In nucleotides, the CDR3 is TGTGCCATCAGTGAGTTAGGGAACCAGCCCCAGCATTTT. Protein sequence: CAISELGNQPQHF.

The chain recombines TRBV4-1 with TRBJ2-4; 9 bases agree with TRBD1. This CDR3 is built from 16 residues. V trimming: 4 bases; J trimming: 6 bases; junction bases outside the gene matches: 10. Germline lookup yields CDR1 MGHRA and CDR2 YSYEKL. The CDR3 sequence: CASSLSGDRVGNIQYF. In DNA form, the CDR3 reads TGCGCCAGCAGCCTGTCGGGGGACAGGGTTGGAAACATTCAGTACTTC.

This clone was found a few times. The chain uses TRBV19 and TRBJ1-3, with D possibly TRBD1 on 5 matching bases. Germline loops: CDR1 LNHDA, CDR2 SQIVND (reference sequence). The length of the CDR3 is 15 residues. The germline V and J ends were trimmed by 10 bases and 0 bases, with 16 bases remaining between them. This CDR3 is CATHRSAFSGNTIYF. DNA for the CDR3: TGTGCCACACACAGGAGTGCTTTCTCTGGAAACACCATATATTTT.

The chain employs TRBV11-2 and TRBJ1-2; TRBD1 matches at 7 bases. Germline CDR1 SGHAT, CDR2 FQNNGV. The J segment lost 5 bases and the V segment lost 4 bases, leaving 13 bases of the junction unmatched. The CDR3 contains 16 residues. DNA for the CDR3: TGTGCCAGCAGCTCCTGGGCTGGACAGGAAATTTATGGCTACACCTTC. Translation: CASSSWAGQEIYGYTF.

Of note for this clone: One end of the junction varies from germline; a read error may be responsible. The chain recombines TRBV6-1 with TRBJ1-6; D might be TRBD1 (6 bases). The CDR3 covers 14 residues. Germline V CDR1 and CDR2: MNHNS, SASEGT. The CDR3 loop is CASSEAGVNSPLHF. CDR3 in DNA: TGTGCCAGCAGCGAAGCAGGGGTTAATTCACCCCTCCACTTT.

J is TRBJ2-1 and V is TRBV5-4, with 10 bases lining up with TRBD2. The CDR3 is 16 residues long. Germline V gene sequence: CDR1 SGHNT, CDR2 YYREEE (reference sequence). The V and J ends lost 0 bases and 12 bases, in that order; junction bases with no gene match: 12. CDR3 sequence reads: CASSLVLAGALSGQFF. DNA for the CDR3: TGTGCCAGCAGCTTGGTGCTAGCGGGAGCCCTCTCCGGGCAGTTCTTC. Supplemented by reference TRBV5-4 and TRBJ2-1, the full variable domain reads ETGVTQSPTHLIKTRGQQVTLRCSSQSGHNTVSWYQQALGQGPQFIFQYYREEENGRGNFPPRFSGLQFPNYSSELNVNALELDDSALYLCASSLVLAGALSGQFFGPGTRLTVL.

V gene TRBV7-9 combines with J gene TRBJ2-5, with D unclear. V was shortened by 4 bases and J by 5 bases, with 14 bases between the two germline ends. The CDR3 length is 14 residues. The germline V gene has CDR1 SEHNR and CDR2 FQNEAQ (reference sequence). CDR3 DNA: TGTGCCAGCAGCTCCACCCAGCGAATGGAGACCCAGTACTTC. Amino acids: CASSSTQRMETQYF.